The rows below give T cell receptor beta chains drawn from one sample of a study of blood T cell repertoires in COVID-19. Assay used: immunoSEQ multiplex PCR; TCRdb lists only in-frame clones, some missing. The sample lists 120,000 to 150,000 clones; about 87% were seen once. Sequencing was carried out using peripheral blood. These receptors were taken from a man aged 60 to 69 with active or convalescent COVID-19. CDR3s include the opening cysteine and the closing phenylalanine or tryptophan. The D gene is left open where the match is weak. Size is stated for part of the rows, as once, few or many counts, or as a class when the clone is expanded.

TRBV7-9	TRBD1	NA	TRBJ1-2	CASSFTGAWGGYTF	TGTGCCAGCAGCTTTACAGGGGCATGGGGTGGCTACACCTTC
TRBV27	NA	NA	TRBJ2-3	CASSFVSTTDTQYF	TGTGCCAGCAGTTTCGTCTCCACTACAGATACGCAGTATTTT
TRBV18	NA	NA	TRBJ1-2	CASSPTGDYGYTF	TGTGCCAGCTCACCGACGGGGGACTATGGCTACACCTTC
TRBV13	TRBD1	NA	TRBJ1-2	CASSPGQGVYGYTF	TGTGCCAGCAGCCCTGGACAGGGCGTCTATGGCTACACCTTC
TRBV15	NA	NA	TRBJ2-2	CATSTGTLNTGELFF	TGTGCCACCAGCACCGGGACTTTAAACACCGGGGAGCTGTTTTTT
TRBV3-1/TRBV3-2	TRBD2	NA	TRBJ2-7	CASSWGRALFYEQYF	TGTGCCAGCAGCTGGGGGAGGGCCCTCTTCTACGAGCAGTACTTC
TRBV4-2	TRBD1	NA	TRBJ2-3	CASSRERGAGGGLDTQYF	TGTGCCAGCAGCCGGGAAAGAGGTGCAGGGGGCGGGTTAGATACGCAGTATTTT
TRBV27	NA	NA	TRBJ2-1	CASRGNLLDNEQFF	TGTGCCAGTCGCGGGAATCTCCTGGACAATGAGCAGTTCTTC
TRBV28	TRBD1	NA	TRBJ1-2	CASRPRAGTGYGYTF	TGTGCCAGCAGACCCCGCGCCGGGACAGGCTATGGCTACACCTTC
TRBV27	NA	NA	TRBJ1-2	CATLGRGLGGYTF	TGTGCCACCTTGGGGCGGGGCCTCGGGGGCTACACCTTC
TRBV7-2	TRBD2	few	TRBJ2-7	CASRPYEGREYEQYF	TGTGCCAGCAGGCCTTACGAGGGGAGGGAATACGAGCAGTACTTC
TRBV3-1/TRBV3-2	NA	NA	TRBJ2-7	CASSQGLTYEQYF	TGTGCCAGCAGCCAAGGACTAACCTACGAGCAGTACTTC
TRBV6-5	TRBD2	NA	TRBJ2-1	CASSYRSSGYNEQFF	TGTGCCAGCAGTTACCGGTCTAGCGGATACAATGAGCAGTTCTTC
TRBV7-9	TRBD1	once	TRBJ1-6	CASSSQGLNNSPLHF	TGTGCCAGCAGCTCACAGGGGTTGAATAATTCACCCCTCCACTTT
TRBV4-1	NA	few	TRBJ1-4	CASSQEDKLKLFF	TGCGCCAGCAGCCAAGAGGACAAACTGAAACTGTTTTTT
TRBV5-4	NA	NA	TRBJ2-1	CASSLAGGNEQFF	TGTGCCAGCAGCTTGGCGGGTGGGAATGAGCAGTTCTTC
TRBV7-2	TRBD2	NA	TRBJ2-1	CASSPSRGGNEQFF	TGTGCCAGCAGCCCCAGTCGGGGGGGCAATGAGCAGTTCTTC
TRBV11-2	NA	once	TRBJ2-2	CASSLSTSLSGELFF	TGTGCCAGCAGCTTAAGTACTAGCCTCTCCGGGGAGCTGTTTTTT
TRBV6-6	TRBD2	NA	TRBJ2-1	CASSPSGWLAGGRNEQFF	TGTGCCAGCAGTCCCAGCGGTTGGCTAGCGGGAGGTCGGAATGAGCAGTTCTTC
TRBV5-1	TRBD2	NA	TRBJ2-1	CASSLARLAGDEQFF	TGCGCCAGCAGCTTGGCTCGACTAGCGGGAGATGAGCAGTTCTTC
TRBV2	TRBD1	NA	TRBJ2-2	CASSGDRNGELFF	TGTGCCAGCAGTGGGGACAGGAACGGGGAGCTGTTTTTT
TRBV24-1	TRBD1	NA	TRBJ2-1	CATSDFQGQGPYNEQFF	TGTGCCACCAGTGATTTCCAGGGACAGGGGCCTTACAATGAGCAGTTCTTC
TRBV9	TRBD2	NA	TRBJ2-1	CASSVNSGSSYNEQFF	TGTGCCAGCAGCGTAAATAGCGGGAGCTCCTACAATGAGCAGTTCTTC
TRBV28	NA	NA	TRBJ1-6	CASMGWNSPLHF	TGTGCCAGCATGGGCTGGAATTCACCCCTCCACTTT
TRBV27	NA	few	TRBJ2-7	CASSNRAPLYEQYF	TGTGCCAGCAGCAACAGGGCCCCCCTCTACGAGCAGTACTTC
TRBV6-5	TRBD2	NA	TRBJ2-1	CASRSSGNVNEQFF	TGTGCCAGCAGGTCTAGCGGGAATGTCAATGAGCAGTTCTTC
TRBV4-1	NA	NA	TRBJ2-2	CASSQDPGQPIGELFF	TGCGCCAGCAGCCAAGATCCCGGACAGCCCATCGGGGAGCTGTTTTTT
TRBV7-9	TRBD2	NA	TRBJ2-5	CASSQFGTSGSSRQETQYF	TGTGCCAGCAGCCAGTTCGGGACTAGCGGGAGTTCTCGGCAAGAGACCCAGTACTTC
TRBV3-1/TRBV3-2	TRBD1	NA	TRBJ2-1	CASSPRSGTGGNEQFF	TGTGCCAGCAGCCCACGTTCCGGGACAGGGGGCAATGAGCAGTTCTTC
TRBV7-9	TRBD2	NA	TRBJ2-7	CASSPSGREGEQYF	TGTGCCAGCAGCCCTAGCGGGAGAGAAGGCGAGCAGTACTTC
TRBV18	TRBD1	NA	TRBJ2-1	CASSPDRTGKNEQFF	TGTGCCAGCTCCCCCGATCGGACAGGGAAAAATGAGCAGTTCTTC
TRBV7-6	NA	NA	TRBJ1-5	CASSLGMGPVQPQHF	TGTGCCAGCAGCTTAGGGATGGGGCCGGTTCAGCCCCAGCATTTT
TRBV28	TRBD1	NA	TRBJ2-1	CATQSTGVLHNEQFF	TGTGCCACACAATCGACAGGGGTGCTCCACAATGAGCAGTTCTTC
TRBV6-5	TRBD1	NA	TRBJ2-7	CASTRQGYEQYF	TGTGCCAGCACTCGACAGGGCTACGAGCAGTACTTC
TRBV13	NA	NA	TRBJ2-1	CASNVGFRGRGEQFF	TGTGCCAGCAACGTGGGGTTCAGGGGACGGGGTGAGCAGTTCTTC
TRBV27	TRBD1	NA	TRBJ1-2	CATAGTGAYNYGYTF	TGTGCCACAGCCGGGACAGGGGCTTATAACTATGGCTACACCTTC
TRBV5-6	TRBD2	NA	TRBJ2-5	CASSWLASGRGNKETQYF	TGTGCCAGCAGCTGGTTGGCTAGCGGGAGGGGTAACAAAGAGACCCAGTACTTC
TRBV3-1/TRBV3-2	NA	NA	TRBJ2-2	CASSQHSSGELFF	TGTGCCAGCAGCCAACACAGCTCCGGGGAGCTGTTTTTT
TRBV27	TRBD1	NA	TRBJ1-1	CASRRTRGGRNTEAFF	TGTGCCAGCAGACGTACACGAGGGGGCAGGAACACTGAAGCTTTCTTT
TRBV5-1	TRBD2	NA	TRBJ2-1	CASSLLASGIYNEQFF	TGCGCCAGCAGCTTGTTGGCTAGCGGGATCTACAATGAGCAGTTCTTC
TRBV7-2	NA	NA	TRBJ2-5	CASSTSGRGETQYF	TGTGCCAGCAGCACCTCGGGACGGGGGGAGACCCAGTACTTC
TRBV5-5	TRBD2	NA	TRBJ2-1	CASSSYTSGRYNEQFF	TGTGCCAGCAGCTCCTACACTAGCGGGAGATACAATGAGCAGTTCTTC
TRBV6-5	TRBD1	NA	TRBJ2-3	CASSYAAGGGTDTQYF	TGTGCCAGCAGTTACGCAGCAGGGGGCGGCACAGATACGCAGTATTTT
TRBV7-6	NA	NA	TRBJ1-1	CASSPRVLNTEAFF	TGTGCCAGCAGCCCCCGCGTATTGAACACTGAAGCTTTCTTT
TRBV5-1	NA	NA	TRBJ2-5	CASSLDGGAYQETQYF	TGCGCCAGCAGCTTGGATGGAGGCGCGTACCAAGAGACCCAGTACTTC
TRBV18	NA	NA	TRBJ2-1	CASSRGQNNEQFF	TGTGCCAGCTCACGCGGACAGAACAATGAGCAGTTCTTC
TRBV28	NA	NA	TRBJ1-6	CASRGRGASVYNSPLHF	TGTGCCAGCAGGGGACGCGGGGCCTCGGTCTATAATTCACCCCTCCACTTT
TRBV19	TRBD2	NA	TRBJ2-1	CASSILGGSGDEQFF	TGTGCCAGTAGTATATTAGGCGGGAGCGGGGATGAGCAGTTCTTC
TRBV9	NA	NA	TRBJ1-2	CASSTYTYGYTF	TGTGCCAGCAGCACATACACCTATGGCTACACCTTC
TRBV10-3	TRBD1	NA	TRBJ1-2	CAISEGQGALYGYTF	TGTGCCATCAGTGAGGGACAGGGGGCTCTCTATGGCTACACCTTC
TRBV14	TRBD2	NA	TRBJ2-5	CASSQDAPGLAKEETQYF	TGTGCCAGCAGCCAAGATGCCCCGGGACTAGCAAAAGAAGAGACCCAGTACTTC
TRBV28	NA	few	TRBJ1-4	CASSRGWEKLFF	TGTGCCAGCAGTCGCGGATGGGAAAAACTGTTTTTT
TRBV5-4	TRBD2	NA	TRBJ2-1	CASSLGGLAGGRGYNNEQFF	TGTGCCAGCAGCTTGGGAGGACTAGCGGGAGGGAGAGGGTACAACAATGAGCAGTTCTTC
TRBV3-1/TRBV3-2	TRBD2	once	TRBJ2-7	CASSQDREGEAYEQYF	TGTGCCAGCAGCCAAGATCGGGAGGGAGAGGCCTACGAGCAGTACTTC
TRBV3-1/TRBV3-2	NA	NA	TRBJ2-7	CASSQEGGLAGRSYEQYF	TGTGCCAGCAGCCAAGAGGGGGGGCTGGCGGGACGCTCCTACGAGCAGTACTTC
TRBV28	NA	NA	TRBJ1-5	CASRHGTLTYQPQHF	TGTGCCAGCCGACACGGGACACTTACCTATCAGCCCCAGCATTTT
TRBV28	NA	NA	TRBJ2-7	CASSLWGAESYEQYF	TGTGCCAGCAGTTTATGGGGAGCGGAGTCCTACGAGCAGTACTTC
TRBV18	NA	NA	TRBJ1-4	CASSPLGGASEKLFF	TGTGCCAGCTCACCCCTCGGTGGGGCGAGTGAAAAACTGTTTTTT
TRBV6-5	TRBD2	NA	TRBJ2-7	CASSFIAGGRGEQYF	TGTGCCAGCAGTTTTATAGCGGGAGGGCGGGGCGAGCAGTACTTC
TRBV10-1	NA	NA	TRBJ2-1	CASSRGLGFNEQFF	TGCGCCAGCAGCAGGGGTTTGGGGTTCAATGAGCAGTTCTTC